This T cell receptor beta chain was retrieved from a study of T cell responses to AZD1222 COVID-19 vaccine. There are 17 residues in the CDR3. The V gene lost 1 base and the J gene lost 4 bases, with 19 bases spanning the gap. Germline-derived CDR1 and CDR2 are SEHNR and FQNEAQ (reference sequence). Sequencing was performed with immunoSEQ multiplex PCR; in TCRdb, only in-frame clones are kept and a portion is missing. The table has 100,000 to 150,000 clones, around 90% seen once. Material: peripheral blood, obtained on day 0 of AZD1222 vaccination. The chain carries TRBV7-9 and TRBJ1-1; weak D call: TRBD1 (5 bases). This TCR derives from an adult in good health. As DNA, the CDR3 is TGTGCCAGCAGCTTAGATCCCCCAGGGAAACGAGGCACTGAAGCTTTCTTT. Encoded protein: CASSLDPPGKRGTEAFF.